The 18 T cell receptor beta chains given below trace back to one sample, sequenced in a study of blood T cell repertoires in COVID-19. Repertoires were generated with immunoSEQ multiplex PCR, while TCRdb's copy carries only in-frame clones and drops some. The data show some 120,000 clones, more than 70% seen once. The specimen sequenced was peripheral blood. All receptors come from an elderly woman with COVID-19, enrolled during active disease.

This clone occurred a few times. The chain combines TRBV20-1 with TRBJ1-4; D is unresolved. Germline CDR1 reads DFQATT; CDR2 reads SNEGSKA (reference sequence). The length of the CDR3 is 11 residues. The chain's CDR3 is CSQLVKEKLFF. The CDR3 region has the DNA TGCAGCCAGCTAGTGAAGGAAAAACTGTTTTTT.

V usage is TRBV7-9 and J usage is TRBJ1-3; the D is unclear. This CDR3 is built from 18 residues. The V gene lost 2 bases and the J gene lost 0 bases, with 17 bases spanning the gap. The germline V gene encodes CDR1 SEHNR and CDR2 FQNEAQ (reference sequence). Here the CDR3 reads CASSLRDINPLSGNTIYF. The CDR3 nucleotides are TGTGCCAGCAGCTTAAGAGACATCAACCCCCTCTCTGGAAACACCATATATTTT.

The chain employs TRBV7-2 and TRBJ1-1; weak D call: TRBD1 (5 bases). Germline loops: CDR1 SGHTA, CDR2 FQGNSA. V lost 4 bases, J lost 7 bases, and 13 bases lay in between. CDR3 size: 13 residues. The CDR3 coding sequence is TGTGCCAGCAGCTCCTCAGGGAAGGGTGAAGCTTTCTTT. Its translation is CASSSSGKGEAFF.

This chain links TRBV2 with TRBJ1-6, with TRBD1 identical over 9 bases. Germline trimming cut 6 bases from V and 5 bases from J; bases unmatched to any gene: 2. The CDR3 is 14 amino acids. Germline V gene lookup returns CDR1 SNHLY and CDR2 FYNNEI. The CDR3 loop reads CASRGQGNNSPLHF. The CDR3 DNA sequence: TGTGCCAGCAGGGGACAGGGAAATAATTCACCCCTCCACTTT.

V usage is TRBV5-1 and J usage is TRBJ2-2, with 10 bases fitting TRBD2. The CDR3 has 14 residues. After removal of 6 bases from V and 7 bases from J, the junction contained 6 bases not matched to a gene. Germline CDR1 reads SGHRS; CDR2 reads YFSETQ. The CDR3 here is CASTPSGSLGELFF. The CDR3 DNA reads TGCGCCAGCACCCCTAGCGGGAGTCTCGGGGAGCTGTTTTTT.

The chain employs TRBV28 and TRBJ1-2; weak D call: TRBD1 (5 bases). There are 12 residues in the CDR3. The germline V gene encodes CDR1 MDHEN and CDR2 SYDVKM. Trimming removed 1 base from V and 8 bases from J, with 8 bases in between. The CDR3 nucleotides are TGTGCCAGCAGTTTATCAGGGAGGGGCTACACCTTC. It is translated as CASSLSGRGYTF.

The J gene is TRBJ2-2, the V gene TRBV18, with TRBD1 as a possible D gene (5 bases). The CDR3 has 15 amino acids. Trimming stripped 4 bases from V and 2 bases from J, with 11 bases between. Germline CDR1 reads KGHSH; CDR2 reads LQKENI. CDR3 sequence (DNA): TGTGCCAGCTCACGGGGCACCGCAAACACCGGGGAGCTGTTTTTT. Encoded protein: CASSRGTANTGELFF.

V is TRBV28 and J is TRBJ2-1; 7 bases match TRBD1. The V gene's germline CDR1 is MDHEN and CDR2 SYDVKM. The length of the CDR3 is 12 residues. With 10 bases clipped from V and 5 bases from J, the junction kept 5 bases outside the gene matches. CDR3 bases: TGTGCCACCGTAGGACAGGACAATGAGCAGTTCTTC. Protein product: CATVGQDNEQFF.

The genes are TRBV5-6 and TRBJ2-7; D remains ambiguous. Germline CDR1 is SGHDT and CDR2 is YYEEEE. The CDR3 has 12 amino acids. V lost 1 base, J lost 6 bases, and 8 bases lay in between. CDR3 sequence: CASSLQVGEQYF. CDR3 bases: TGTGCCAGCAGCTTGCAGGTGGGCGAGCAGTACTTC. Drawing the rest from reference TRBV5-6 and TRBJ2-7, the complete variable domain is DAGVTQSPTHLIKTRGQQVTLRCSPKSGHDTVSWYQQALGQGPQFIFQYYEEEERQRGNFPDRFSGHQFPNYSSELNVNALLLGDSALYLCASSLQVGEQYFGPGTRLTVT.

As concerns this clone: This specimen includes other DNA sequences encoding the same CDR3. The genes are TRBV19 and TRBJ2-7, with D perhaps matching TRBD2 (6 bases). The CDR3 length is 13 residues. From germline, CDR1 is LNHDA and CDR2 SQIVND (reference sequence). Trimming removed 1 base from V and 2 bases from J, with 6 bases in between. The CDR3 DNA sequence: TGTGCCAGTAGTATAGGGGGGGCCTACGAGCAGTACTTC. Protein sequence: CASSIGGAYEQYF.

The chain combines TRBV5-1 with TRBJ2-1, with 13 bases identical to TRBD2. The CDR3 is made up of 18 amino acids. The germline gives CDR1 SGHRS, CDR2 YFSETQ. J lost 8 bases, V lost 0 bases, and 11 bases had no gene match. The CDR3 nucleotides read TGCGCCAGCAGCTTGGCGGTACTAGCGGGAGGGCGTTGGGATGAGCAGTTCTTC. It codes for CASSLAVLAGGRWDEQFF.

V usage is TRBV19 and J usage is TRBJ1-1, with D tentatively TRBD1 (6 bases). The CDR3 totals 14 residues. Trimming pared 6 bases from V and 0 bases from J, leaving 11 bases between. Germline V gene sequence: CDR1 LNHDA, CDR2 SQIVND (reference sequence). This CDR3 is CASRLGAVNTEAFF. The CDR3 DNA reads TGTGCCAGTAGATTGGGGGCAGTGAACACTGAAGCTTTCTTT. Full variable domain (remainder filled in from reference TRBV19 and TRBJ1-1): DGGITQSPKYLFRKEGQNVTLSCEQNLNHDAMYWYRQDPGQGLRLIYYSQIVNDFQKGDIAEGYSVSREKKESFPLTVTSAQKNPTAFYLCASRLGAVNTEAFFGQGTRLTVV.

The gene calls are TRBV7-3 and TRBJ2-1; TRBD1 matches 8 bases. From germline, CDR1 is SGHTA and CDR2 FQGTGA. The V and J ends lost 4 bases and 5 bases, in that order; junction bases with no gene match: 1. CDR3 length: 13 residues. This CDR3 is CASSSDRDNEQFF. The CDR3 DNA sequence: TGTGCCAGCAGCTCGGACAGGGACAATGAGCAGTTCTTC.

This clone was seen only a few times. The chain carries TRBV7-9 and TRBJ1-2; a weak D match, TRBD1 (5 bases). In germline, CDR1 is SEHNR, CDR2 FQNEAQ (reference sequence). The CDR3 covers 16 residues. Trimming stripped 2 bases from V and 2 bases from J, with 15 bases between. CDR3 protein: CASSLSPRAENYGYTF. CDR3 bases: TGTGCCAGCAGCTTAAGCCCCAGGGCGGAGAACTATGGCTACACCTTC.

J is TRBJ2-7 and V is TRBV28, with TRBD1 as a possible D gene (6 bases). CDR1 and CDR2 from the germline V gene are MDHEN and SYDVKM. The CDR3 is 16 amino acids. Deletions cut 4 bases from V and 9 bases from J, with 25 bases between. The CDR3 sequence is CASSSLGALGNVGQYF. CDR3 coding DNA: TGTGCCAGCAGTTCGTTGGGGGCGTTAGGTAATGTTGGGCAGTACTTC.

This rearrangement joins TRBV2 to TRBJ2-7; 8 bases align to TRBD2. The length of the CDR3 is 14 residues. Germline CDR1 is SNHLY and CDR2 is FYNNEI. After removal of 10 bases from V and 1 base from J, the junction contained 9 bases not matched to a gene. The CDR3 DNA reads TGTGCCACCCAAGCGGGAGAGGTTTCCTACGAGCAGTACTTC. It translates to CATQAGEVSYEQYF.

Here the CDR3 DNA reads TGCGCCAGCAGCTTGGAGGGACAGGGTTACGATGAGCAGTACTTC. It is translated as CASSLEGQGYDEQYF. The chain employs TRBV5-1 and TRBJ2-7, with 9 positions matching TRBD1. The V and J ends lost 0 bases and 7 bases, in that order; junction bases with no gene match: 8. Germline loops: CDR1 SGHRS, CDR2 YFSETQ. This CDR3 spans 15 amino acids.

V is TRBV13 and J is TRBJ2-7, with 8 bases fitting TRBD1. Germline values: CDR1 PRHDT, CDR2 FYEKMQ (reference sequence). This CDR3 is built from 18 residues. The V segment lost 5 bases and the J segment 5 bases; nucleotides outside the gene matches: 20. CDR3 in amino acids: CASSRRQITTGVDNEQYF. The CDR3 DNA reads TGTGCCAGCAGCCGAAGACAAATCACGACAGGGGTGGACAACGAGCAGTACTTC.